This T cell receptor (beta chain) originates from a study of blood T cell repertoires in COVID-19. The wider study: The cDNA or gDNA used as material had been derived from T cells, B-cell-depleted T cells, or PBMCs.

Recruitment covered roughly 22 US areas and drew participants whose ages spanned about 18 to 90 years. Which cohort a participant joined came from the clinical history participants gave. Original analysis: By means of reference gene primer amplification, nucleated cell counts were estimated. Generated by immunoSEQ multiplex PCR, the TCRdb table keeps only in-frame clones and is missing some. The D gene and trimming were derived from the DNA, and the V and J assignments and clone size from that table. Here the sample spans about 220,000 clones, about nine tenths being singletons. CDR1 and CDR2 from the germline V gene are SGDLS and YYNGEE. The germline V and J ends were trimmed by 1 base and 5 bases, with 6 bases remaining between them. This CDR3 spans 12 amino acids.

The TCR was taken from a young woman who had recovered from COVID-19. The sequenced sample consisted of PBMCs or T cells enriched from blood (not recorded which). The chain recombines TRBV9 with TRBJ2-5; the D is unclear. The CDR3 coding sequence is TGTGCCAGCAGCGTAAATGAGGAGACCCAGTACTTC. Protein: CASSVNEETQYF.